The 12 T cell receptor beta chains reported below all come from one sample, sequenced in a study of shared clonotypes between healthy human individuals. Sequenced by immunoSEQ multiplex PCR; TCRdb stores in-frame clones only, minus some. The sample has more than 1 million clones; 70% to 80% are singletons. Sequencing used memory CD4+ T cells from PBMCs. The subset: CD45RA-negative fraction. The receptors stem from a man aged 18-30 years in good health. Some clones in this sample may be carry-over from other donors' samples.

This clone appeared a few times. The chain is built from TRBV18 and TRBJ1-1, with D perhaps TRBD1 (5 bases). Per germline, CDR1 KGHSH and CDR2 LQKENI. This CDR3 contains 16 residues. V lost 3 bases and J lost 7, with 21 bases in between. CDR3: CASSPHPRFDGGEAFF. CDR3 DNA sequence: TGTGCCAGCTCACCCCACCCCAGGTTTGATGGGGGTGAAGCTTTCTTT.

This clone was picked up a small number of times. The rearrangement uses TRBV5-6 and TRBJ2-3; the D gene is possibly TRBD2 (5 bases). V was pared by 7 bases and J by 5 bases, with 11 bases between. The CDR3 is 12 amino acids. Germline CDR1 and CDR2: SGHDT and YYEEEE. CDR3 region: CASPLREDTQYF. In DNA, the CDR3 is TGTGCCAGCCCCCTCCGGGAAGATACGCAGTATTTT.

The chain links TRBV4-2 to TRBJ2-1; the match to TRBD2 covers 9 bases. The ends lost 0 bases at V and 12 bases at J; junction bases unmatched: 6. Germline V lookup: CDR1 LGHNA, CDR2 YNFKEQ. CDR3 length: 14 residues. The CDR3 region has the DNA TGTGCCAGCAGCCAAGATCGGGCGGGAGGGGTGCAGTTCTTC. This sequence encodes CASSQDRAGGVQFF.

Worth noting for this clone: This sample also contains other DNA sequences that code for the same CDR3. The rearrangement links TRBV7-3 to TRBJ2-3, with 12 bases aligning to TRBD2. The length of the CDR3 is 15 residues. The trim removed 4 bases at V and 6 bases at J, leaving 5 bases unmatched. In germline, CDR1 is SGHTA, CDR2 FQGTGA. The CDR3 is CASSSPGLAGDTQYF. The CDR3 DNA is TGTGCCAGCAGCTCCCCTGGACTAGCGGGGGATACGCAGTATTTT.

The V call is TRBV28, the J call TRBJ2-7; 10 nucleotides match TRBD2. V dropped 6 bases and J dropped 10; count of bases not matched to a gene: 12. This CDR3 is built from 14 residues. Germline assignment: CDR1 MDHEN and CDR2 SYDVKM. The CDR3 DNA reads as TGTGCCAGCAGCCGTCGCAGCGGGAGGGCGCCCCAGTACTTC. As protein: CASSRRSGRAPQYF.

V usage is TRBV29-1 and J usage is TRBJ1-2; D gene uncertain. The length of the CDR3 is 13 residues. From germline, CDR1 is SQVTM and CDR2 ANQGSEA. V lost 6 bases, J lost 2 bases, and 13 bases lay in between. In DNA form, the CDR3 reads TGCAGCGTCAGCGGAGGCCTCAACTATGGCTACACCTTC. Protein sequence: CSVSGGLNYGYTF.

The V call is TRBV19, the J call TRBJ2-7; D possibly corresponds to TRBD1 (5 bases). The CDR3 consists of 17 residues. Looked up from germline, CDR1 is LNHDA and CDR2 is SQIVND (reference sequence). V was trimmed by 5 bases and J by 2 bases, leaving 22 bases between them. The CDR3 DNA follows: TGTGCCAGTAGTCAGGGTTCGGACCCCTTTGTACCCTACGAGCAGTACTTC. Protein product: CASSQGSDPFVPYEQYF.

This clone was recorded only once. The chain joins TRBV7-2 to TRBJ2-5, with a weak D call TRBD1 (6 bases). CDR1 and CDR2 from the germline V gene are SGHTA and FQGNSA. CDR3 size: 14 residues. Trimming took off 5 bases at V and 5 bases at J, with 15 bases between the two ends. The chain's CDR3 is CASSPHGGLETQYF. The CDR3 DNA sequence: TGTGCCAGCAGCCCTCATGGGGGCCTGGAGACCCAGTACTTC.

Of note for this clone: A read error is the likely source, as a far larger clone sits one nucleotide away. The chain uses TRBV30 and TRBJ1-2, with 8 bases lining up with TRBD1. The CDR3 spans 13 residues. Germline loops: CDR1 GTSNPN, CDR2 SVGIG (reference sequence). V gave up 4 bases and J gave up 4 bases; unmatched junction bases: 5. DNA of the CDR3: TGTGCCTGGATGAGGGACAGGCCCTATGGCTACACCTTC. Translated, it gives CAWMRDRPYGYTF.

The J gene is TRBJ2-3, the V gene TRBV7-2; possibly TRBD2 for D (5 bases). The germline V and J ends were trimmed by 7 bases and 4 bases, with 21 bases remaining between them. Per the germline V gene, CDR1 is SGHTA and CDR2 is FQGNSA. This CDR3 is built from 16 residues. The CDR3 loop reads CASTKAGVAVPDTQYF. In nucleotides, the CDR3 is TGTGCCAGCACCAAAGCCGGGGTGGCGGTCCCAGATACGCAGTATTTT.

V usage is TRBV28 and J usage is TRBJ1-2; D is ambiguous. Germline CDR1 is MDHEN and CDR2 is SYDVKM. Between the trimmed V and J ends, which lost 5 bases and 8 bases, there was a span of 15 bases. The CDR3 spans 13 residues. The CDR3 DNA reads as TGTGCCAGCAGTCTCGTAGGGCAGGTCGGCTACACCTTC. It codes for CASSLVGQVGYTF.

CDR3 in DNA: TGTGCCAGCAGCCAACCGGGATCCGGTTTATCTCAGCCCCAGCATTTT. Translating it yields CASSQPGSGLSQPQHF. V is TRBV11-2 and J is TRBJ1-5; D is unresolved. The germline V and J ends were trimmed by 5 bases and 6 bases, with 20 bases remaining between them. CDR1 is SGHAT and CDR2 is FQNNGV in the germline V gene. This CDR3 spans 16 amino acids.